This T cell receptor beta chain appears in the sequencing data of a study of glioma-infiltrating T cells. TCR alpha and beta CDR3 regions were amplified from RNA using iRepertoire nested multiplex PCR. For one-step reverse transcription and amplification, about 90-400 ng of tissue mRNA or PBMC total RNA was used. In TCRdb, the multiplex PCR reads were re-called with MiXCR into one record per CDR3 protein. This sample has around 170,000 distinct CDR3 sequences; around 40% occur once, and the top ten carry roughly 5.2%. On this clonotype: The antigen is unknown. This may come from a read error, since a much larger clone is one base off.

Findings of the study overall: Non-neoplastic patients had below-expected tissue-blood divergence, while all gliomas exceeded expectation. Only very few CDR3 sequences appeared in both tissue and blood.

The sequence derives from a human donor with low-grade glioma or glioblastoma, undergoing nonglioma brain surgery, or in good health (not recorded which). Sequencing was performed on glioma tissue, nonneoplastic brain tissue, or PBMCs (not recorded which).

The CDR3 region has the DNA TGTGCCAGCAGCCCCTATAATAGCGGGGGTGAGCAGTTCTTC. Amino acid sequence: CASSPYNSGGEQFF. The rearrangement joins TRBV11-2 to TRBJ2-1; 9 nucleotides line up with TRBD2. V shed 5 bases, J shed 9 bases, and the junction held 8 bases outside the gene matches. The CDR3 contains 14 residues. From germline, CDR1 is SGHAT and CDR2 FQNNGV.